The rows below give T cell receptor beta chains drawn from one sample of a study of beta chain features in type 1 diabetes. Measured with immunoSEQ multiplex PCR; TCRdb has only the in-frame clones, and not every one. The sample has some 190,000 clones, approximately 8% seen once. The specimen sequenced was central memory CD4+ T cells from blood. These receptors all come from a man aged 18 to 30 with type 1 diabetes. CDR3s include the opening cysteine and the closing phenylalanine or tryptophan. The D gene is left open where the match is weak. Some rows mark clone size as missing; the rest say once, few, many or name a class of expanded clone.

>TRBV18|few|TRBJ1-3|NA
CASSPVDSSGNTIYF
TGTGCCAGCTCACCTGTAGATTCCTCTGGAAACACCATATATTTT
>TRBV7-9|NA|TRBJ2-1|TRBD2
CAIGGGGRSYNEQFF
TGTGCCATCGGGGGGGGCGGTAGATCCTACAATGAGCAGTTCTTC
>TRBV10-1|NA|TRBJ1-1|NA
CASSESRTGLMNTEAFF
TGCGCCAGCAGTGAGTCGCGGACGGGACTCATGAACACTGAAGCTTTCTTT
>TRBV9|NA|TRBJ2-5|TRBD1
CASSVATGQGGETQYF
TGTGCCAGCAGCGTAGCTACCGGACAGGGGGGGGAGACCCAGTACTTC
>TRBV7-9|NA|TRBJ1-5|NA
CASSLGGQGNQPQHF
TGTGCCAGCAGCTTAGGGGGACAAGGCAATCAGCCCCAGCATTTT
>TRBV30|few|TRBJ1-2|NA
CAWFHGGDGYGYTF
TGTGCCTGGTTCCATGGAGGGGACGGCTATGGCTACACCTTC
>TRBV6-6|NA|TRBJ1-5|NA
CASSSTAGQPQHF
TGTGCCAGCAGTAGCACAGCTGGACAGCCCCAGCATTTT
>TRBV2|few|TRBJ1-2|NA
CASRGRGINYGYTF
TGTGCCAGCAGGGGCCGGGGGATTAACTATGGCTACACCTTC
>TRBV9|many|TRBJ1-4|NA
CASSGGHAQTEKLFF
TGTGCCAGCAGCGGAGGACATGCACAGACTGAAAAACTGTTTTTT
>TRBV6-1|NA|TRBJ1-1|NA
CASSEADTRLRAFF
TGTGCCAGCAGTGAAGCGGATACCAGGCTGAGAGCTTTCTTT
>TRBV18|NA|TRBJ2-3|TRBD1
CASSPADRGTDTQYF
TGTGCCAGCTCACCGGCCGACAGGGGTACAGATACGCAGTATTTT
>TRBV30|NA|TRBJ1-5|TRBD1
CAWSKGAGQPQHF
TGTGCCTGGAGTAAGGGGGCCGGGCAGCCCCAGCATTTT
>TRBV28|NA|TRBJ2-5|TRBD1
CASSSGQAQETQYF
TGTGCCAGCAGTTCGGGACAGGCACAAGAGACCCAGTACTTC
>TRBV29-1|NA|TRBJ1-2|NA
CSVPTGTGNYGYTF
TGCAGCGTCCCAACAGGGACCGGAAACTATGGCTACACCTTC
>TRBV7-8|few|TRBJ1-1|NA
CASSSWTAINTEAFF
TGTGCCAGCAGCTCTTGGACAGCAATCAACACTGAAGCTTTCTTT
>TRBV7-2|few|TRBJ2-1|TRBD2
CASSPGGTTNNEQFF
TGTGCCAGCAGCCCTGGCGGGACTACTAACAATGAGCAGTTCTTC
>TRBV5-1|many|TRBJ2-5|NA
CASSEPGDETQYF
TGCGCCAGCAGTGAACCAGGGGATGAGACCCAGTACTTC
>TRBV11-2|few|TRBJ1-2|NA
CASSLPFNYGYTF
TGTGCCAGCAGCTTACCCTTTAACTATGGCTACACCTTC
>TRBV25-1|NA|TRBJ2-5|NA
CASSDRVLQYF
TGTGCCAGCAGTGACCGGGTTCTGCAGTACTTC
>TRBV18|NA|TRBJ1-2|TRBD1
CASSPGTGLTNYGYTF
TGTGCCAGCTCACCCGGGACAGGTTTAACTAACTATGGCTACACCTTC
>TRBV29-1|NA|TRBJ2-6|NA
CSVGVGSGANVLTF
TGCAGCGTCGGGGTCGGCTCTGGGGCCAACGTCCTGACTTTC
>TRBV28|NA|TRBJ2-4|TRBD1
CASNPPGTGDIQYF
TGTGCCAGCAACCCCCCTGGGACAGGCGACATTCAGTACTTC
>TRBV11-2|NA|TRBJ2-1|NA
CASSFERFYEQFF
TGTGCCAGCAGCTTTGAGCGGTTCTATGAGCAGTTCTTC
>TRBV10-2|NA|TRBJ1-2|NA
CASSEGRYGYTF
TGCGCCAGCAGTGAGGGCCGCTATGGCTACACCTTC
>TRBV2|NA|TRBJ2-5|NA
CASSSVNQETQYF
TGTGCCAGCAGTTCAGTGAACCAAGAGACCCAGTACTTC
>TRBV28|NA|TRBJ1-1|TRBD1
CASSTGGYGTEAFF
TGTGCCAGCAGCACAGGGGGCTATGGCACTGAAGCTTTCTTT
>TRBV2|few|TRBJ1-2|NA
CASSPRQDYGYTF
TGTGCCAGCAGCCCCCGACAGGACTATGGCTACACCTTC
>TRBV7-2|few|TRBJ2-2|NA
CASSLQGYTGELFF
TGTGCCAGCAGCTTGCAGGGCTACACCGGGGAGCTGTTTTTT
>TRBV7-2|few|TRBJ1-2|NA
CASSYPDGRGGYTF
TGTGCCAGCAGCTACCCGGATGGGCGTGGTGGCTACACCTTC
>TRBV28|NA|TRBJ1-2|TRBD1
CASSLSRQGNGYTF
TGTGCCAGCAGTCTATCCCGACAGGGAAATGGCTACACCTTC
>TRBV28|NA|TRBJ2-7|TRBD1
CASTEKRTGHEQYF
TGTGCCAGCACAGAAAAACGGACAGGGCACGAGCAGTACTTC
>TRBV10-3|NA|TRBJ2-1|TRBD2
CAISEILADNEQFF
TGTGCCATCAGTGAAATACTAGCGGACAATGAGCAGTTCTTC
>TRBV5-1|few|TRBJ2-1|NA
CASSLMAGTTYNEQFF
TGCGCCAGCAGCTTGATGGCGGGGACCACCTACAATGAGCAGTTCTTC
>TRBV18|NA|TRBJ1-1|TRBD1
CASSPSEGANTEAFF
TGTGCCAGCTCACCATCGGAGGGGGCGAACACTGAAGCTTTCTTT
>TRBV5-1|NA|TRBJ2-3|NA
CASSLDQGTDTQYF
TGCGCCAGCAGCTTGGATCAGGGCACAGATACGCAGTATTTT
>TRBV5-1|NA|TRBJ2-2|TRBD2
CASSFTSGLPGELFF
TGCGCCAGCAGCTTCACTAGCGGGCTCCCCGGGGAGCTGTTTTTT
>TRBV25-1|few|TRBJ1-2|NA
CASSEYAQGESYGYTF
TGTGCCAGCAGTGAATATGCTCAGGGCGAAAGCTATGGCTACACCTTC
>TRBV5-1|NA|TRBJ2-3|TRBD2
CASSQAAGGSITDTQYF
TGCGCCAGCAGCCAGGCCGCCGGCGGGAGTATAACAGATACGCAGTATTTT
>TRBV27|NA|TRBJ2-7|TRBD1
CASSLRGTGIPYEQYF
TGTGCCAGCAGTTTAAGAGGGACAGGGATCCCCTACGAGCAGTACTTC
>TRBV6-1|few|TRBJ2-2|TRBD2
CASSGRLAVTGELFF
TGTGCCAGCAGTGGTCGACTAGCAGTCACCGGGGAGCTGTTTTTT
>TRBV7-9|NA|TRBJ2-1|TRBD2
CASSLAVAGGSQFF
TGTGCCAGCAGCTTAGCGGTAGCGGGGGGCTCGCAGTTCTTC
>TRBV30|NA|TRBJ1-6|NA
CAWSPGLGSSYNSPLHF
TGTGCCTGGAGTCCGGGGTTAGGAAGCTCCTATAATTCACCCCTCCACTTT
>TRBV25-1|NA|TRBJ2-3|NA
CASSGVQLALTQYF
TGTGCCAGCAGTGGGGTCCAATTAGCTCTCACGCAGTATTTT
>TRBV29-1|few|TRBJ1-1|NA
CGSVGQLNTEAFF
TGCGGTTCGGTTGGGCAGCTGAACACTGAAGCTTTCTTT
>TRBV2|few|TRBJ2-5|TRBD2
CASSVDSGVETQYF
TGTGCCAGCAGTGTTGATAGCGGGGTTGAGACCCAGTACTTC
>TRBV25-1|NA|TRBJ2-1|NA
CASMHRGNEQFF
TGTGCCAGCATGCATCGCGGAAATGAGCAGTTCTTC
>TRBV2|few|TRBJ2-5|NA
CASSVRDDGETQYF
TGTGCCAGCAGCGTCAGGGATGACGGAGAGACCCAGTACTTC
>TRBV5-4|NA|TRBJ2-5|NA
CASSFYAGETQYF
TGTGCCAGCAGCTTCTACGCCGGGGAGACCCAGTACTTC
>TRBV9|NA|TRBJ2-7|NA
CASSPRTGYSYEQYF
TGTGCCAGCAGCCCCCGGACTGGTTACTCCTACGAGCAGTACTTC
>TRBV30|NA|TRBJ2-1|NA
CAWSAPSPGKQFF
TGTGCCTGGAGTGCCCCCTCCCCGGGGAAGCAGTTCTTC
>TRBV29-1|few|TRBJ1-5|TRBD1
CSVADSGTGNQPQHF
TGCAGCGTTGCAGATTCCGGGACAGGGAATCAGCCCCAGCATTTT
>TRBV5-4|NA|TRBJ2-2|NA
CASSLPLQGATGELFF
TGTGCCAGCAGCTTACCGCTTCAAGGAGCCACCGGGGAGCTGTTTTTT
>TRBV19|few|TRBJ1-1|NA
CASSAAGPFRVRTEAFF
TGTGCCAGTAGTGCCGCGGGACCCTTCAGGGTGAGAACTGAAGCTTTCTTT
>TRBV14|many|TRBJ2-1|TRBD2
CASSQDERREGGNEQFF
TGTGCCAGCAGCCAAGATGAGAGGCGGGAGGGAGGCAATGAGCAGTTCTTC
>TRBV4-3|NA|TRBJ2-5|TRBD2
CASSQDPDIAGRAETQYF
TGCGCCAGCAGCCAAGATCCGGACATTGCGGGGAGGGCAGAGACCCAGTACTTC
>TRBV7-2|few|TRBJ2-1|TRBD2
CASSVEGTSPHEQFF
TGTGCCAGCAGCGTCGAAGGGACTAGTCCCCATGAGCAGTTCTTC
>TRBV7-8|few|TRBJ2-1|TRBD1
CASSLGQGPNEQFF
TGTGCCAGCAGCTTAGGACAGGGTCCCAATGAGCAGTTCTTC